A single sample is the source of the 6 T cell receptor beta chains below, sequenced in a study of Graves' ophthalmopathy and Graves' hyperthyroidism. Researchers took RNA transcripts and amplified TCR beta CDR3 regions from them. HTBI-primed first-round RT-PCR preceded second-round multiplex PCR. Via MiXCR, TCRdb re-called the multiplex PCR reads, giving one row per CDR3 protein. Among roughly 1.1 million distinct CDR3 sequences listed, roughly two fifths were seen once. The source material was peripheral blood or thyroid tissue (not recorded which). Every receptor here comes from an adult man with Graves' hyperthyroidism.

The CDR3 loop reads CASSFSAGWDEQYF. CDR3 nucleotides: TGTGCCAGCAGCTTTTCGGCGGGTTGGGACGAGCAGTACTTC. The chain links TRBV7-9 to TRBJ2-7; possibly TRBD2 for D (5 bases). Deletions cut 3 bases from V and 5 bases from J, with 14 bases between. Germline CDR1 is SEHNR and CDR2 is FQNEAQ (reference sequence). The CDR3 contains 14 residues.

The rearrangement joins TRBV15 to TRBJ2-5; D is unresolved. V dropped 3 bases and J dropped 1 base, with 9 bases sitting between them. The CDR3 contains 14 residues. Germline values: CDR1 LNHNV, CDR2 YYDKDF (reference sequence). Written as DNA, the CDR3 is TGTGCCACCAGCAGCCAAGGTTTCCAAGAGACCCAGTACTTC. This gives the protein CATSSQGFQETQYF.

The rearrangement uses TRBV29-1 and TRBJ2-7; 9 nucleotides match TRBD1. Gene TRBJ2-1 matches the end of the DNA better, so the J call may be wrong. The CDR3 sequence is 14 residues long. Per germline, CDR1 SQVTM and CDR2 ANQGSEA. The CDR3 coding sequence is TGCAGCGTACCGGACAGGGGAGGTATCAATGAGCAGTTCTTC. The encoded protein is CSVPDRGGINEQFF.

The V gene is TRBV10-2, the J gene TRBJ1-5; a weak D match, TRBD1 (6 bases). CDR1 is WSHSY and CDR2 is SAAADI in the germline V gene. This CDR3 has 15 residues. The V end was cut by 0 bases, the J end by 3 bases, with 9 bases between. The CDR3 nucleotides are TGCGCCAGCAGTGAGTCGCAGGGGCCCAATCAGCCCCAGCATTTT. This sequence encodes CASSESQGPNQPQHF.

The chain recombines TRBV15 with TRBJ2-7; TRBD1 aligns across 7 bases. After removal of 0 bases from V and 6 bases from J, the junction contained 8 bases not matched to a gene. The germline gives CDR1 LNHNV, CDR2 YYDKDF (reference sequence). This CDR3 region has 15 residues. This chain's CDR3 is CATSRDWSEGAEQYF. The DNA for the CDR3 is TGTGCCACCAGCAGAGATTGGAGTGAGGGGGCCGAGCAGTACTTC.

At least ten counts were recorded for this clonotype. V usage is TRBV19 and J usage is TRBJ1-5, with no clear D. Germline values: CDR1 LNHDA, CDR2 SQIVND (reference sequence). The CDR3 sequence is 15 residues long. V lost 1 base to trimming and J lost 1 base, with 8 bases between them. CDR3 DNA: TGTGCCAGTAGTATAGTTGCCATAAGCAATCAGCCCCAGCATTTT. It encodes CASSIVAISNQPQHF.